Given below is one T cell receptor beta chain in context. Sequencing was performed with immunoSEQ multiplex PCR; in TCRdb, only in-frame clones are kept and a portion is missing. Here the sample spans 95,000 to 100,000 clones, around 88% being singletons. This entry is derived from a study of PD-1 blockade in classical Hodgkin lymphoma. Each patient relapsed following autologous stem cell transplantation, and prior brentuximab vedotin exposure differed. The CDR3 contains 17 residues. CDR1 LNHDA and CDR2 SQIVND come from the germline V gene (reference sequence). V was clipped by 4 bases and J by 6 bases; unmatched bases: 15.

The V call is TRBV19, the J call TRBJ1-1; 9 bases match TRBD1. Sequenced material: peripheral blood mononuclear cells (PBMCs), taken before the second cycle of nivolumab. The TCR sequence derives from a human donor with classical Hodgkin lymphoma. CDR3 nucleotide sequence: TGTGCCAGTAGTACCGGGACAGGGAGAGGACGACGAGCTGAAGCTTTCTTT. Residues: CASSTGTGRGRRAEAFF.